Presented here are 10 T cell receptor beta chains from one specimen sequenced in a study of robustness of blood B and T cell sequencing. TCR beta repertoires were quantified from mRNA rather than genomic DNA. cDNA was made with a 5' template-switch oligo adding a universal priming site. The template-switch oligo carried a 12-nucleotide random UMI tagging each cDNA molecule. TCRdb reprocessed the PCR reads via MiXCR and lists one record per CDR3 protein. The sample shows just under 1,500 distinct CDR3 sequences, roughly 62% of them seen only once. The material sequenced was peripheral blood. These receptors were taken from a human donor in good health.

V is TRBV7-9 and J is TRBJ2-7; D gene unclear. Trimming cost V 5 bases and J 0 bases, with 5 bases left between them. The germline gives CDR1 SEHNR, CDR2 FQNEAQ (reference sequence). The CDR3 is made up of 12 amino acids. The CDR3 region is CASSPSSYEQYF. CDR3 coding DNA: TGTGCCAGCAGCCCCAGCTCCTACGAGCAGTACTTC. The entire variable domain, with the rest obtained from reference TRBV7-9 and TRBJ2-7, is as follows: DTGVSQNPRHKITKRGQNVTFRCDPISEHNRLYWYRQTLGQGPEFLTYFQNEAQLEKSRLLSDRFSAERPKGSFSTLEIQRTEQGDSAMYLCASSPSSYEQYFGPGTRLTVT.

The CDR3 sequence is CAIMKGQGDFPYNEQFF. The CDR3 coding sequence is TGTGCCATCATGAAGGGCCAGGGGGATTTCCCCTACAATGAGCAGTTCTTC. The chain couples TRBV10-3 to TRBJ2-1; 7 bases agree with TRBD1. With V trimmed by 7 bases and J by 2 bases, 14 bases remained unmatched. This CDR3 region has 17 residues. Per the germline V gene, CDR1 is ENHRY and CDR2 is SYGVKD.

This clonotype was picked up one time. This chain links TRBV2 with TRBJ1-5, with TRBD1 matching over 9 bases. Germline loops: CDR1 SNHLY, CDR2 FYNNEI. V was pared by 4 bases and J by 4 bases, with 2 bases of the junction left unmatched. This CDR3 has 14 amino acids. The CDR3 here is CASSAGTGNQPQHF. The CDR3 coding sequence is TGTGCCAGCAGTGCTGGGACAGGGAATCAGCCCCAGCATTTT. The whole variable domain, remainder taken from reference TRBV2 and TRBJ1-5, is EPEVTQTPSHQVTQMGQEVILRCVPISNHLYFYWYRQILGQKVEFLVSFYNNEISEKSEIFDDQFSVERPDGSNFTLKIRSTKLEDSAMYFCASSAGTGNQPQHFGDGTRLSIL.

The chain is built from TRBV6-2 or TRBV6-3 and TRBJ2-7; the match to TRBD2 covers 12 bases. The CDR3 length is 16 residues. CDR1 is MNHEY, CDR2 SVGEGT, per germline. The V segment lost 5 bases and the J segment 0 bases; nucleotides outside the gene matches: 5. The CDR3 bases are TGTGCCAGCAGTCTCCTGACTAGCGGGGGCTCCTACGAGCAGTACTTC. Translating gives CASSLLTSGGSYEQYF.

The chain carries TRBV5-1 and TRBJ1-1, with D unresolved. CDR3 size: 13 residues. Germline V gene lookup returns CDR1 SGHRS and CDR2 YFSETQ. The V end lost 4 bases, the J end lost 0 bases, and 7 bases lay between the germline ends. CDR3 protein: CASSPVVNTEAFF. DNA for the CDR3: TGCGCCAGCAGCCCTGTTGTGAACACTGAAGCTTTCTTT.

This chain connects TRBV30 to TRBJ1-2; D ambiguous. The CDR3 loop spans 13 amino acids. Per the germline V gene, CDR1 is GTSNPN and CDR2 is SVGIG (reference sequence). Trimming stripped 2 bases from V and 6 bases from J, with 13 bases between. CDR3 nucleotide sequence: TGTGCCTGGAGTTGGGTCCTGGAGGATGGCTACACCTTC. It codes for CAWSWVLEDGYTF.

The chain employs TRBV3-1 and TRBJ1-4; no firm D call. This CDR3 has 14 amino acids. V was clipped by 4 bases and J by 0 bases, with 6 bases between them. Germline V gene sequence: CDR1 LGHDT, CDR2 YNNKEL (reference sequence). The CDR3 loop is CASSLAATNEKLFF. In DNA, the CDR3 is TGTGCCAGCAGCCTCGCTGCAACTAATGAAAAACTGTTTTTT.

The chain carries TRBV7-6 and TRBJ2-7, with 9 bases lining up with TRBD2. The V gene end was trimmed by 4 bases and the J gene end by 5 bases; junction bases not matched to a gene: 9. The germline V gene has CDR1 SGHVS and CDR2 FNYEAQ. The CDR3 runs 15 residues. The CDR3 loop reads CASSSLIAGANEQYF. In nucleotides, the CDR3 is TGTGCCAGCAGCTCCCTTATAGCGGGGGCTAACGAGCAGTACTTC.

A single count supports this clonotype. Here the CDR3 DNA reads TGTGCCAGCACCAAAAGCGGGACAGCCAACGAGCAGTACTTC. It yields the protein CASTKSGTANEQYF. This chain joins TRBV6-1 and TRBJ2-7; tentatively, D is TRBD1 or TRBD2 (7 bases each). CDR3 size: 14 residues. Germline V gives CDR1 MNHNS, CDR2 SASEGT. Trimming removed 7 bases at V and 5 bases at J, with 18 bases between.

J is TRBJ2-7 and V is TRBV6-4; tentative D call: TRBD2 (6 bases). The V and J ends lost 5 bases and 7 bases respectively, with 9 bases between them. Germline assignment: CDR1 MRHNA and CDR2 SNTAGT. The CDR3 is made up of 11 amino acids. CDR3 in DNA: TGTGCCAGCAGTACTCGGGGGGAGCAGTACTTC. This translates into CASSTRGEQYF.